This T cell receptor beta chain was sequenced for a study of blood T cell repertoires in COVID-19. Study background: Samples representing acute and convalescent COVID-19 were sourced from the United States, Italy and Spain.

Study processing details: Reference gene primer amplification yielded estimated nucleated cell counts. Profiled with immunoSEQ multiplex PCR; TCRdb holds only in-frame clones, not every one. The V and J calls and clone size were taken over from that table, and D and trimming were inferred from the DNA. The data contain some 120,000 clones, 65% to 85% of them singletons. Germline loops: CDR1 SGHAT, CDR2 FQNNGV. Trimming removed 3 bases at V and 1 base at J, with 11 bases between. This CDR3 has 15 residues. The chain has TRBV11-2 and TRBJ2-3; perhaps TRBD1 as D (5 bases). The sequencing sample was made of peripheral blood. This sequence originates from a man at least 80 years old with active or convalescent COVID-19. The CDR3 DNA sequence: TGTGCCAGCAGCTTCGTGACAGCCGGCACAGATACGCAGTATTTT. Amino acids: CASSFVTAGTDTQYF.